This T cell receptor (beta chain) was identified during a study of T-cell reconstitution after alpha-beta-depleted transplantation in children. The CDR3 contains 14 residues. The germline V gene encodes CDR1 SGDLS and CDR2 YYNGEE. Trimming left V 3 bases short and J 9 bases short, with 16 bases between. Unique molecular identifiers were incorporated into the prepared TCRbeta library. TCRdb independently ran MiXCR on the PCR reads; one entry per CDR3 protein. Of some 75,000 distinct CDR3 sequences detected, 7% to 8% appear once; the ten largest clones hold 2.5%. This clonotype was counted at least ten times.

This sample comprised PBMCs from the stem cell graft donor, obtained from the stem cell graft. The V and J genes are TRBV9 and TRBJ2-1, with D unclear. The TCR sequence derives from a human donor who donated a stem cell graft to a child with acute lymphoblastic leukemia. Here the CDR3 DNA reads TGTGCCAGCAGCGCCTCGACCGTCTCGGGTGAGCAGTTCTTC. Translation gives CASSASTVSGEQFF. Combining the CDR3 with reference TRBV9 and TRBJ2-1 gives the whole variable domain DSGVTQTPKHLITATGQRVTLRCSPRSGDLSVYWYQQSLDQGLQFLIQYYNGEERAKGNILERFSAQQFPDLHSELNLSSLELGDSALYFCASSASTVSGEQFFGPGTRLTVL.